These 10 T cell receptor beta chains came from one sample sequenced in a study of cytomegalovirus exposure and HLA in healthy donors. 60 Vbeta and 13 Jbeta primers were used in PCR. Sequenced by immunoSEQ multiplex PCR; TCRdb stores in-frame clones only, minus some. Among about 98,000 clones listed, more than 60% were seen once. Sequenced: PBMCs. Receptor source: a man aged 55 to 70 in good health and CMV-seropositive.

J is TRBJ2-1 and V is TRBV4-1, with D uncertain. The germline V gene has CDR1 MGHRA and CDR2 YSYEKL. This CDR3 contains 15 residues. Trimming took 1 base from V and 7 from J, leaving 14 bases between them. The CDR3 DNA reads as TGCGCCAGCAGCCAAGGGGCGTCATCCCCTAATGAGCAGTTCTTC. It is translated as CASSQGASSPNEQFF.

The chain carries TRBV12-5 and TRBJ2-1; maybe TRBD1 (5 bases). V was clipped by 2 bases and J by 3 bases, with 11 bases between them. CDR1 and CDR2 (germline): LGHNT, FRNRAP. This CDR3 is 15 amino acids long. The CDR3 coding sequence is TGTGCTAGTGGTTTGTTACAGGTTGTCTACAATGAGCAGTTCTTC. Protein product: CASGLLQVVYNEQFF.

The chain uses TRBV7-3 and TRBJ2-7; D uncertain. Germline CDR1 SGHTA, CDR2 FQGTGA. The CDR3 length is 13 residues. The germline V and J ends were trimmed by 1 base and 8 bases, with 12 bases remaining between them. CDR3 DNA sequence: TGTGCCAGCAGCTTAAGTATGGAGCGTAAGCAGTACTTC. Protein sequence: CASSLSMERKQYF.

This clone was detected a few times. CDR3 in DNA: TGTGCCAGCAGTTTATCCTTGGACAGGGTTTACGACGAGCAGTACTTC. Protein: CASSLSLDRVYDEQYF. The chain combines TRBV27 with TRBJ2-5, with 8 bases lining up with TRBD1. The end of the DNA fits TRBJ2-7 better, so the J call may be wrong. The CDR3 spans 16 residues. From germline, CDR1 is MNHEY and CDR2 SMNVEV (reference sequence).

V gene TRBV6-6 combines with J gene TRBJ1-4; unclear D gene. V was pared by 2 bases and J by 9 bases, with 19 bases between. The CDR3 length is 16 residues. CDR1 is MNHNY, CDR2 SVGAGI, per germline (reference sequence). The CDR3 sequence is CASSYAAASLMKKLFF. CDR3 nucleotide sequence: TGTGCCAGCAGTTACGCGGCGGCCAGTCTAATGAAAAAACTGTTTTTT.

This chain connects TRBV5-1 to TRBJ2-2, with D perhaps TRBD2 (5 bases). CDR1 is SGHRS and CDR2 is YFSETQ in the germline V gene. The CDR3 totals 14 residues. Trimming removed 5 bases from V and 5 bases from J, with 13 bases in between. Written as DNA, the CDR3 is TGCGCCAGCAGGAGTACGTCGGGGACCGGGGAGCTGTTTTTT. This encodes CASRSTSGTGELFF.

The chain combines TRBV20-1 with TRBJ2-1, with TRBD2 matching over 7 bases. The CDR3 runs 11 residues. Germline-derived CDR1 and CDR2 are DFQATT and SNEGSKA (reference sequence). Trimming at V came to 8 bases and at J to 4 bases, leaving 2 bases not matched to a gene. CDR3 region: CSPGGYNEQFF. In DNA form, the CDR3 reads TGCAGTCCCGGGGGGTACAATGAGCAGTTCTTC.

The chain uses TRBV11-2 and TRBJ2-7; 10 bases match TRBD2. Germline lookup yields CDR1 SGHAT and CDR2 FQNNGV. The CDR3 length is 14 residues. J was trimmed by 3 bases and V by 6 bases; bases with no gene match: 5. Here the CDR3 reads CASSLLAGNYEQYF. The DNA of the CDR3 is TGTGCCAGCAGTTTACTAGCGGGGAACTACGAGCAGTACTTC. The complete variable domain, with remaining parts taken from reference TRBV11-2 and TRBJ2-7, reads EAGVAQSPRYKIIEKRQSVAFWCNPISGHATLYWYQQILGQGPKLLIQFQNNGVVDDSQLPKDRFSAERLKGVDSTLKIQPAKLEDSAVYLCASSLLAGNYEQYFGPGTRLTVT.

CDR3 nucleotide sequence: TGTGCCAGTACAGCCTCGGATAACAATGAGCAGTTCTTC. Translating it yields CASTASDNNEQFF. The chain is built from TRBV5-4 and TRBJ2-1; D is ambiguous. Germline loops: CDR1 SGHNT, CDR2 YYREEE (reference sequence). V shed 8 bases and J shed 5 bases, with 14 bases lying between them. The length of the CDR3 is 13 residues.

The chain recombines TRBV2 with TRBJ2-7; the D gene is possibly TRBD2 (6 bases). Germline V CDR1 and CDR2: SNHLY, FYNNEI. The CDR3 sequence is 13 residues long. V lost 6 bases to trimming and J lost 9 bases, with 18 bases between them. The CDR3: CASRGFGGVRQYF. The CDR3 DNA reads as TGTGCCAGCAGGGGGTTCGGGGGTGTGCGGCAGTACTTC.